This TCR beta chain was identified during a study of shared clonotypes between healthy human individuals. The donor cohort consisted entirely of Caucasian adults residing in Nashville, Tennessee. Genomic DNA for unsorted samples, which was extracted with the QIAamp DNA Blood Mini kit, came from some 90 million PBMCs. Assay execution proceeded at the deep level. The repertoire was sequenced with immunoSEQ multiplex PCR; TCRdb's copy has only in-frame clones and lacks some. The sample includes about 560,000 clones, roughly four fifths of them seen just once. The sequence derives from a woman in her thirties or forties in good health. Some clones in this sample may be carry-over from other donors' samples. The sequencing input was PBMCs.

CDR3 coding DNA: TGTGCCAGCAGCTTAACACCGGGGGTCCAAGAGACCCAGTACTTC. Protein sequence: CASSLTPGVQETQYF. V and J are TRBV7-3 and TRBJ2-5, with D maybe TRBD2 (6 bases). The CDR3 extends over 15 amino acids. V was trimmed by 0 bases and J by 1 base, leaving 9 bases between them. Germline CDR1 and CDR2: SGHTA and FQGTGA.